This passage covers 18 T cell receptor beta chains from one sample sequenced in a study of T cell changes during pregnancy in multiple sclerosis. Sequencing was performed with immunoSEQ multiplex PCR; in TCRdb, only in-frame clones are kept and a portion is missing. The data show 25,000 to 35,000 clones, over 80% seen once. Sequencing used CD8+ T cells from peripheral blood mononuclear cells, obtained in the first trimester of pregnancy. The receptors here all came from a female donor with multiple sclerosis, enrolled in a pregnancy study.

This clone has just one count. The chain has TRBV7-9 and TRBJ1-3; D is unclear. The germline V and J ends were trimmed by 5 bases and 0 bases, with 11 bases remaining between them. This CDR3 has 15 amino acids. Germline values: CDR1 SEHNR, CDR2 FQNEAQ (reference sequence). The CDR3 region is CASSPPSSSGNTIYF. CDR3 bases: TGTGCCAGCAGCCCGCCGTCGAGCTCTGGAAACACCATATATTTT.

This clone came up once. The chain has TRBV18 and TRBJ1-1; D unclear. CDR1 and CDR2 (germline): KGHSH, LQKENI. The CDR3 has 13 residues. V shed 4 bases and J shed 3 bases, with 9 bases lying between them. The CDR3 region is CASSLIEDTEAFF. CDR3 bases: TGTGCCAGCTCACTAATCGAGGACACTGAAGCTTTCTTT.

The V call is TRBV28, the J call TRBJ2-1; D gene unclear. This CDR3 region has 11 residues. CDR1 is MDHEN and CDR2 is SYDVKM in the germline V gene. The V and J ends lost 7 bases and 8 bases respectively, with 9 bases between them. CDR3 region: CASKSQDEQFF. The DNA of the CDR3 is TGTGCCAGCAAGAGTCAGGATGAGCAGTTCTTC.

The J gene is TRBJ2-1, the V gene TRBV7-8; possibly TRBD2 for D (6 bases). Germline values: CDR1 SGHVS, CDR2 FQNEAQ. The CDR3 runs to 16 residues. V shed 7 bases and J shed 6 bases, with 22 bases lying between them. DNA for the CDR3: TGTGCCAGCATTGGGGGAGGCACTCCTCGCTCCAATGAGCAGTTCTTC. It translates to CASIGGGTPRSNEQFF.

The chain links TRBV5-5 to TRBJ2-3, with TRBD1 matching 9 bases. The CDR3 consists of 15 residues. Looked up from germline, CDR1 is SGHKS and CDR2 is YYEKEE (reference sequence). Losses at the gene ends were 4 bases for V and 5 bases for J; bases not matched to a gene: 8. CDR3 coding DNA: TGTGCCAGCAGCCAAACAGGGGGCCAAGGAGATACGCAGTATTTT. Its protein is CASSQTGGQGDTQYF.

The chain uses TRBV5-4 and TRBJ2-7; possible D gene TRBD1, 5 bases. The V end was cut by 1 base, the J end by 6 bases, with 8 bases between. Germline CDR1 and CDR2: SGHNT and YYREEE (reference sequence). This CDR3 has 12 residues. The CDR3 region has the DNA TGTGCCAGCAGCTTGAACCAGGGCGAGCAGTACTTC. This sequence encodes CASSLNQGEQYF.

V gene TRBV27 combines with J gene TRBJ2-5, with TRBD2 as a possible D gene (5 bases). The germline V gene encodes CDR1 MNHEY and CDR2 SMNVEV (reference sequence). CDR3 length: 14 amino acids. The V and J ends lost 5 bases and 0 bases respectively, with 10 bases between them. CDR3 DNA: TGTGCCAGCAGTGAATTAGCGTACCAAGAGACCCAGTACTTC. This gives the protein CASSELAYQETQYF.

The gene calls are TRBV19 and TRBJ2-7, with 9 nucleotides matching TRBD1. This CDR3 comprises 13 residues. The ends lost 5 bases at V and 7 bases at J; junction bases unmatched: 6. Germline V gives CDR1 LNHDA, CDR2 SQIVND (reference sequence). The CDR3 is CASSGTGRSEQYF. The CDR3 DNA is TGTGCCAGTAGTGGGACAGGGAGGAGTGAGCAGTACTTC.

A few counts support this clone. V usage is TRBV6-5 and J usage is TRBJ1-2; the D gene is possibly TRBD1 (6 bases). The CDR3 loop spans 13 amino acids. With 5 bases removed from V and 7 bases from J, the gap between germline ends came to 14 bases. Germline CDR1 and CDR2: MNHEY and SVGAGI. The CDR3 reads CASSLHGGAGYTF. CDR3 nucleotide sequence: TGTGCCAGCAGTCTCCACGGGGGGGCTGGCTACACCTTC.

The CDR3 loop is CASSPAGVRSYEQYF. CDR3 nucleotide sequence: TGTGCCAGCAGCCCAGCGGGGGTGCGCTCCTACGAGCAGTACTTC. The chain links TRBV7-8 to TRBJ2-7; 8 bases agree with TRBD2. The CDR3 totals 15 residues. Germline lookup yields CDR1 SGHVS and CDR2 FQNEAQ. V lost 5 bases to trimming and J lost 0 bases; unmatched junction nucleotides: 6.

This chain uses TRBV2 with TRBJ1-2, with 7 nucleotides matching TRBD1. The CDR3 contains 15 residues. J lost 5 bases, V lost 2 bases, and 8 bases had no gene match. The germline gives CDR1 SNHLY, CDR2 FYNNEI. The CDR3 loop is CASSELGTALYGYTF. CDR3 DNA: TGTGCCAGCAGTGAATTGGGGACAGCATTATATGGCTACACCTTC. Complete variable domain (other parts from reference TRBV2 and TRBJ1-2): EPEVTQTPSHQVTQMGQEVILRCVPISNHLYFYWYRQILGQKVEFLVSFYNNEISEKSEIFDDQFSVERPDGSNFTLKIRSTKLEDSAMYFCASSELGTALYGYTFGSGTRLTVV.

The chain employs TRBV5-1 and TRBJ2-5, with TRBD1 as a possible D gene (6 bases). CDR3 length: 12 residues. The V gene's germline CDR1 is SGHRS and CDR2 YFSETQ. V lost 5 bases and J lost 5, with 10 bases in between. The CDR3 DNA reads TGCGCCAGCAGGGGGGCTCGGGAGACCCAGTACTTC. It encodes CASRGARETQYF.

This chain links TRBV7-8 with TRBJ2-7; no clear D gene. CDR3 size: 13 residues. CDR1 is SGHVS, CDR2 FQNEAQ, per germline. The germline V and J ends were trimmed by 6 bases and 11 bases, with 20 bases remaining between them. CDR3 sequence: CASSSVSPELKYF. The CDR3 DNA follows: TGTGCCAGCAGTTCGGTCTCGCCCGAGTTGAAGTACTTC.

V gene TRBV5-4 combines with J gene TRBJ1-3, with a weak D call TRBD1 (5 bases). The CDR3 is 14 residues long. Germline loops: CDR1 SGHNT, CDR2 YYREEE (reference sequence). V lost 2 bases and J lost 0, with 6 bases in between. CDR3 residues: CASSLGDSGNTIYF. CDR3 bases: TGTGCCAGCAGCTTAGGGGACTCTGGAAACACCATATATTTT.

On this clone: Other DNA sequences in this sample translate to the same CDR3. The V and J genes are TRBV9 and TRBJ2-1; TRBD2 might be the D (5 bases). V lost 4 bases to trimming and J lost 0 bases, with 11 bases between them. CDR3 length: 15 residues. CDR1 is SGDLS and CDR2 is YYNGEE in the germline V gene. The CDR3 coding sequence is TGTGCCAGCAGCCCAAGCGGAAGCTCCTACAATGAGCAGTTCTTC. Protein product: CASSPSGSSYNEQFF.

The V call is TRBV7-9, the J call TRBJ1-1, with 7 bases matching TRBD1. The V gene's germline CDR1 is SEHNR and CDR2 FQNEAQ (reference sequence). The CDR3 covers 14 residues. V lost 2 bases, J lost 7 bases, and 7 bases stayed unmatched. CDR3 amino acids: CASSLSSGQLEAFF. The CDR3 DNA is TGTGCCAGCAGCTTATCCTCGGGACAGCTTGAAGCTTTCTTT.

This rearrangement joins TRBV11-2 to TRBJ1-1; 7 bases are a match to TRBD1. Per germline, CDR1 SGHAT and CDR2 FQNNGV. The V and J ends lost 2 bases and 3 bases, in that order; junction bases with no gene match: 3. The CDR3 is 14 amino acids. CDR3 DNA sequence: TGTGCCAGCAGCTTATATGGACAGGACACTGAAGCTTTCTTT. Translating it yields CASSLYGQDTEAFF. Full variable domain (remainder filled in from reference TRBV11-2 and TRBJ1-1): EAGVAQSPRYKIIEKRQSVAFWCNPISGHATLYWYQQILGQGPKLLIQFQNNGVVDDSQLPKDRFSAERLKGVDSTLKIQPAKLEDSAVYLCASSLYGQDTEAFFGQGTRLTVV.

This sequence joins TRBV7-3 and TRBJ2-7, with TRBD2 identical over 8 bases. V shed 1 base, J shed 3 bases, and the junction held 8 bases outside the gene matches. Germline V gene lookup returns CDR1 SGHTA and CDR2 FQGTGA. The CDR3 is 16 amino acids. Written as DNA, the CDR3 is TGTGCCAGCAGCTTAATTGCGGGACTAGTCATCTACGAGCAGTACTTC. This gives the protein CASSLIAGLVIYEQYF.